Sequencing of this TCR beta chain was carried out in a study of blood T cell repertoires in COVID-19. In the original processing: It was from reference gene primer amplification that nucleated cell counts were estimated. Sequencing was performed with immunoSEQ multiplex PCR; in TCRdb, only in-frame clones are kept and a portion is missing. The DNA was the basis for D and trimming; V, J and clone size are from that table. In the table there are about 480,000 clones, 88% of which are singletons. The age range of participants was about 18 to 100 years, with residence in under 25 US areas. Grouping used clinical history reported by participants in a survey and questionnaire. Recovered Cohort 3 donors showed two negative PCRs, clearance, or symptom resolution. The sequenced sample consisted of PBMCs or T cells enriched from blood (not recorded which). The sequence came from a woman in her thirties or forties who had recovered from COVID-19.

The DNA of the CDR3 is TGTGCCAGCAGTTTGGGGGCAGGGCGGGAGCAGTTCTTC. Protein product: CASSLGAGREQFF. This chain connects TRBV12-3 or TRBV12-4 to TRBJ2-1, with a tentative D call TRBD1 (6 bases). This CDR3 contains 13 residues. The V and J ends lost 3 bases and 10 bases respectively, with 13 bases between them.